This T cell receptor beta chain appears in the sequencing data of a study of response to subunit inactivated influenza vaccine. Points on this clonotype: No antigen is known for it.

General study results and limits: New T cells are recruited in small numbers by each seasonal influenza vaccination, according to the authors' suggestion.

TCRdb reprocessed the RT-PCR reads via MiXCR and lists one record per CDR3 protein. The sample records 560,000 or so distinct CDR3 sequences, approximately 7.6% being singletons. This CDR3 spans 13 amino acids. The germline V and J ends were trimmed by 4 bases and 5 bases, with 12 bases remaining between them. The germline V gene encodes CDR1 KGHSH and CDR2 LQKENI. The sequence derives from a man aged 45 to 70 who received an inactivated influenza vaccine. Specimen: PBMCs from blood, collected roughly 24 months after vaccination. V usage is TRBV18 and J usage is TRBJ2-7; a possible D gene is TRBD1 (6 bases). The CDR3 loop is CASSHREYDEQYF. CDR3 DNA: TGTGCCAGCTCACACAGGGAATATGACGAGCAGTACTTC.